Listed below are T cell receptor beta chains from one sample, sequenced in a study of PD-1 blockade in classical Hodgkin lymphoma. Here immunoSEQ multiplex PCR was the method, and the copy in TCRdb shows in-frame clones only, minus some. The sample carries over 15,000 clones, 70% to 90% recorded once. The specimen comprised peripheral blood mononuclear cells (PBMCs), sampled before the second cycle of nivolumab. These receptor sequences come from a human donor with classical Hodgkin lymphoma. CDR3s include the opening cysteine and the closing phenylalanine or tryptophan. A D gene is named only where the DNA matches it firmly. The listing skips clone size in some rows; elsewhere it reads once, few, many or a size class.

J,V,length,D,size,DNA,CDR3
TRBJ2-5,TRBV4-3,15,.,.,TGCGCCAGCAGCCAAAACCTGGCCGGGGGAGAGACCCAGTACTTC,CASSQNLAGGETQYF
TRBJ2-7,TRBV7-8,13,.,.,TGTGCCAGCAGCCGGGACGCAGCCTACGAGCAGTACTTC,CASSRDAAYEQYF
TRBJ2-3,TRBV5-1,11,.,.,TGCGCCAGCGGGCCTGGAGATACGCAGTATTTT,CASGPGDTQYF
TRBJ2-2,TRBV11-3,13,.,.,TGTGCCAGCAGCTTGGACAGAACCGGGGAGCTGTTTTTT,CASSLDRTGELFF
TRBJ1-1,TRBV6-5,14,.,.,TGTGCCAGCAGTGAAGATGGGGAGACAAGTGAAGCTTTCTTT,CASSEDGETSEAFF
TRBJ1-3,TRBV7-9,16,.,.,TGTGCCAGCAGCTTAGAGGGCCTCCGCTCTGGAAACACCATATATTTT,CASSLEGLRSGNTIYF
TRBJ1-2,TRBV4-3,15,.,.,TGCGCCAGCAGCCAAGAGAACAGGGTAGCCTATGGCTACACCTTC,CASSQENRVAYGYTF
TRBJ2-2,TRBV7-2,12,.,.,TGTGCCAGCAGCGTCTTCTCCGGGGAGCTGTTTTTT,CASSVFSGELFF
TRBJ1-5,TRBV7-9,14,.,.,TGTGCCAGCAGCCCGCAGTCGCAGGGGTCGCCCCAGCATTTT,CASSPQSQGSPQHF
TRBJ1-2,TRBV7-2,15,.,.,TGTGCCAGCAGCCTTACAGGGCCTGCCGGTTATGGCTACACCTTC,CASSLTGPAGYGYTF
TRBJ2-7,TRBV5-1,15,.,.,TGCGCCAGCAGACTTCCTGGGGGGGCGAAAAACGAGCAGTACTTC,CASRLPGGAKNEQYF
TRBJ2-6,TRBV7-9,18,TRBD2,.,TGTGCCAGCAGCTCCCGACTAGCGGGGGTTGCTGGGGCCAACGTCCTGACTTTC,CASSSRLAGVAGANVLTF
TRBJ2-7,TRBV9,14,TRBD2,.,TGTGCCAGCGGGGAGGGGCCTCAAGCCTACGAGCAGTACTTC,CASGEGPQAYEQYF
TRBJ2-7,TRBV7-8,13,.,.,TGTGCCAGCAGCTTAGTTCAGGGCGGCGAGCAGTACTTC,CASSLVQGGEQYF
TRBJ1-4,TRBV19,14,.,.,TGTGCCAGTAGCCTTCGGGGACTTAATGAAAAACTGTTTTTT,CASSLRGLNEKLFF
TRBJ1-1,TRBV5-5,12,TRBD1,few,TGTGCCAGCAGCTTGTCACAGGGGAGGGCTTTCTTT,CASSLSQGRAFF
TRBJ2-7,TRBV7-3,15,.,.,TGTGCCAGCAGCATAACGGGGGGCGTAGATTACGAGCAGTACTTC,CASSITGGVDYEQYF
TRBJ1-3,TRBV7-8,16,.,.,TGTGCCAGCAGCTTTTTAATGGAGGGGGTTGGAAACACCATATATTTT,CASSFLMEGVGNTIYF
TRBJ2-7,TRBV7-9,13,TRBD1,.,TGTGCCAGCAGCCTCGACAGGGTAGGCGAGCAGTACTTC,CASSLDRVGEQYF
TRBJ1-1,TRBV6-5,14,.,.,TGTGCCAGCAGTTCCCCAGGGAGGAACACTGAAGCTTTCTTT,CASSSPGRNTEAFF
TRBJ2-2,TRBV7-9,15,.,.,TGTGCCAGCAGCTTATCTCCTCCCGACACCGGGGAGCTGTTTTTT,CASSLSPPDTGELFF
TRBJ2-7,TRBV5-1,15,TRBD1,.,TGCGCCAGCAGCTCTGGGACAGGGGGCTCCTACGAGCAGTACTTC,CASSSGTGGSYEQYF
TRBJ2-1,TRBV4-3,17,TRBD2,.,TGCGCCAGCAGCCAAGACGGCGGGGGAAGAGGCTACAATGAGCAGTTCTTC,CASSQDGGGRGYNEQFF
TRBJ2-3,TRBV5-1,15,TRBD2,.,TGCGCCAGCAGCTTCGGCGCGGGGGGGGCAGATACGCAGTATTTT,CASSFGAGGADTQYF
TRBJ1-2,TRBV9,14,.,medium-sized,TGTGCCAGCAGTCCCGGGCACCTGATGGGTGGCTACACCTTC,CASSPGHLMGGYTF
TRBJ2-1,TRBV7-3,15,.,once,TGTGCCAGCAGCTTAGTGGGGGAATCCTACAATGAGCAGTTCTTC,CASSLVGESYNEQFF
TRBJ2-1,TRBV4-1,15,TRBD2,.,TGCGCCAGCACTAGCGGGGGGCTCTTTTACAATGAGCAGTTCTTC,CASTSGGLFYNEQFF
TRBJ2-3,TRBV2,14,TRBD2,.,TGTGCCAGCGGGGTAGCGGGTTACACAGATACGCAGTATTTT,CASGVAGYTDTQYF
TRBJ1-5,TRBV4-1,13,.,few,TGCGCCAGCAGCCAATCGGAGATCGGGCCCCAGCATTTT,CASSQSEIGPQHF
TRBJ2-5,TRBV5-1,14,.,.,TGCGCCAGCAGCTTGTGGGGGATACAAGAGACCCAGTACTTC,CASSLWGIQETQYF
TRBJ2-1,TRBV5-1,12,.,.,TGCGCCAGCAGTGAAGGGGGGAATGAGCAGTTCTTC,CASSEGGNEQFF
TRBJ2-3,TRBV7-8,15,TRBD1,.,TGTGCCAGCAGCACCCGGACAGGGAACACAGATACGCAGTATTTT,CASSTRTGNTDTQYF
TRBJ2-3,TRBV5-6,15,TRBD2,.,TGTGCCAGCAGCTTGTCTCTAGCGGGGGTAGATACGCAGTATTTT,CASSLSLAGVDTQYF
TRBJ1-4,TRBV7-2,16,.,few,TGTGCCAGCAGCTTAGCCCCGGGGGCGCTTAATGAAAAACTGTTTTTT,CASSLAPGALNEKLFF
TRBJ2-2,TRBV5-1,15,.,.,TGCGCCAGCAGCTTGGCAGGAGCAAACACCGGGGAGCTGTTTTTT,CASSLAGANTGELFF
TRBJ1-1,TRBV7-9,14,.,few,TGTGCCAGCAGCTTAGGAACTGGGAACACTGAAGCTTTCTTT,CASSLGTGNTEAFF
TRBJ2-5,TRBV5-1,13,TRBD1,.,TGCGCCAGCAGCCAGGGACAGGGGGGGACCCAGTACTTC,CASSQGQGGTQYF
TRBJ1-1,TRBV6-1,13,.,.,TGTGCCAGCAGTGAAGGGGGGATCGCTGAAGCTTTCTTT,CASSEGGIAEAFF
TRBJ2-1,TRBV5-1,15,.,.,TGCGCCAGCAGCGTCGGCCCTGGGACCTCCAATGAGCAGTTCTTC,CASSVGPGTSNEQFF
TRBJ1-5,TRBV4-1,13,.,.,TGCGCCAGCAGCCAAGCCGCGAATCAGCCCCAGCATTTT,CASSQAANQPQHF
TRBJ2-5,TRBV10-3,12,.,.,TGTGCCATCAGTGAGTTTCAAGAGACCCAGTACTTC,CAISEFQETQYF
TRBJ2-7,TRBV6-1,13,.,.,TGTGCCAGCAGCAGGGACGGCCCCTACGAGCAGTACTTC,CASSRDGPYEQYF
TRBJ1-6,TRBV6-5,14,TRBD1,.,TGTGCCAGCAGGAGGACAGGGAACAATTCACCCCTCCACTTT,CASRRTGNNSPLHF
TRBJ2-7,TRBV10-2,12,.,.,TGCGCCAGCAGTGAGAGGACCTACGAGCAGTACTTC,CASSERTYEQYF
TRBJ1-5,TRBV5-1,14,.,.,TGCGCCAGCAGCTTGTCAGGGGGCAATCAGCCCCAGCATTTT,CASSLSGGNQPQHF
TRBJ1-1,TRBV5-1,16,.,.,TGCGCCACCTCCCCGGGGGCCGGCGGGGGATCCACTGAAGCTTTCTTT,CATSPGAGGGSTEAFF
TRBJ1-5,TRBV5-1,15,TRBD1,.,TGCGCCAGCAGACGGGACAGCTATAGCAATCAGCCCCAGCATTTT,CASRRDSYSNQPQHF
TRBJ2-7,TRBV5-4,16,TRBD1,.,TGTGCCAGCAGCTTGGAGGCTAGGACAGGGTCCTACGAGCAGTACTTC,CASSLEARTGSYEQYF
TRBJ1-2,TRBV6-5,15,TRBD1,.,TGTGCCAGCATTAAGCCGGGACAGGGGAGCTATGGCTACACCTTC,CASIKPGQGSYGYTF
TRBJ1-5,TRBV5-1,15,.,.,TGCGCCAGCAGCTTCTCAGGGGCAGGGAATCAGCCCCAGCATTTT,CASSFSGAGNQPQHF
TRBJ2-3,TRBV9,15,TRBD2,.,TGTGCCAGCAGCGTAGCTTGGGGGGGGACAGATACGCAGTATTTT,CASSVAWGGTDTQYF
TRBJ2-2,TRBV27,14,.,.,TGTGCCAGCAGTCATTACCCAGGGAATGGGGAGCTGTTTTTT,CASSHYPGNGELFF
TRBJ2-2,TRBV6-1,16,.,.,TGTGCCAGCAGTGAAGTATCCAGGGTGGAATCCGGGGAGCTGTTTTTT,CASSEVSRVESGELFF
TRBJ2-7,TRBV6-6,13,TRBD1,few,TGTGCCAGCAGCCCCCAGGGGGCTTTCGAGCAGTACTTC,CASSPQGAFEQYF
TRBJ2-6,TRBV5-1,15,.,.,TGCGCCAGCAGCGGAGACAGCTCTGGGGCCAACGTCCTGACTTTC,CASSGDSSGANVLTF
TRBJ2-1,TRBV6-5,14,.,.,TGTGCCAGCAGTTCCCCCGGAAGTCTTACCGAGCAGTTCTTC,CASSSPGSLTEQFF
TRBJ2-3,TRBV7-2,15,.,.,TGTGCCAGCAGTCTCAAAGCGGGCCGAACAGATACGCAGTATTTT,CASSLKAGRTDTQYF